What follows are 19 T cell receptor beta chains derived from one specimen sequenced in a study of regulatory T cells in long-lasting Graves disease. Time point of the sample: newly diagnosed GD, antithyroid drugs for less than 3 months. Making the TCR library involved RNA that had been extracted from PBMCs. iRepertoire HTBI primers and Arm-PCR of CDR3 regions built TCR beta libraries. Using its own MiXCR run on the multiplex PCR reads, TCRdb lists one record per CDR3 protein. The sample yields roughly 440,000 distinct CDR3 sequences, less than 20% seen once. This same sample was also taken into another study, of T cells in Graves' hyperthyroidism and ophthalmopathy.

The sample consisted of peripheral blood mononuclear cells (PBMCs), taken at new diagnosis, from a patient treated with antithyroid drugs. All receptors come from a young woman with Graves disease.

This clonotype was seen repeatedly, ten times or more. J is TRBJ2-1 and V is TRBV27, with 14 bases fitting TRBD2. V gave up 5 bases and J gave up 7 bases; unmatched junction bases: 19. Germline lookup yields CDR1 MNHEY and CDR2 SMNVEV (reference sequence). This CDR3 has 20 amino acids. The CDR3 sequence is CASSTVFPLTSGRAGNEQFF. CDR3 sequence (DNA): TGTGCCAGCAGTACCGTTTTTCCCCTGACTAGCGGGAGGGCAGGAAATGAGCAGTTCTTC.

The rearrangement links TRBV27 to TRBJ1-3; perhaps TRBD1 as D (6 bases). V was cut by 0 bases and J by 4 bases, with 10 bases left in between. CDR1 is MNHEY, CDR2 SMNVEV, per germline (reference sequence). The CDR3 is 15 residues long. CDR3 sequence reads: CASSLSAQGGNTIYF. CDR3 sequence (DNA): TGTGCCAGCAGTTTATCGGCCCAGGGGGGAAACACCATATATTTT.

This clonotype was seen repeatedly, ten times or more. The CDR3 loop reads CASSPTEAFF. The CDR3 DNA follows: TGTGCCAGCAGCCCCACTGAAGCTTTCTTT. V is TRBV2 and J is TRBJ1-1; no clear D. The V and J ends lost 6 bases and 4 bases respectively, with 3 bases between them. CDR3 length: 10 amino acids. The germline V gene encodes CDR1 SNHLY and CDR2 FYNNEI.

This clonotype came up many times. The rearrangement links TRBV12-3 or TRBV12-4 to TRBJ1-2; D is perhaps TRBD1 (6 bases). The CDR3 contains 14 residues. V lost 5 bases to trimming and J lost 1 base, with 11 bases between them. The CDR3 bases are TGTGCCAGCAGTACGGGGGACATTAACTATGGCTACACCTTC. This encodes CASSTGDINYGYTF.

The sample holds many counts of this clonotype. The chain joins TRBV20-1 to TRBJ2-1; D remains ambiguous. This CDR3 is 12 amino acids long. Germline values: CDR1 DFQATT, CDR2 SNEGSKA (reference sequence). V gave up 3 bases and J gave up 4 bases, with 7 bases separating them. The CDR3 sequence is CSASSPYNEQFF. As DNA, the CDR3 is TGCAGTGCTAGTTCCCCGTACAATGAGCAGTTCTTC.

The chain employs TRBV20-1 and TRBJ2-1; D call uncertain. The length of the CDR3 is 14 residues. Trimming took 1 base from V and 3 from J, leaving 10 bases between them. CDR1 DFQATT and CDR2 SNEGSKA come from the germline V gene (reference sequence). The CDR3 region is CSARGDRNYNEQFF. CDR3 coding DNA: TGCAGTGCTAGAGGAGATCGTAACTACAATGAGCAGTTCTTC.

This clonotype was detected ten times or more. This chain connects TRBV28 to TRBJ1-2, with unresolved D. The CDR3 has 11 residues. V dropped 5 bases and J dropped 2 bases, with 3 bases sitting between them. Germline V gene data show CDR1 as MDHEN and CDR2 as SYDVKM. DNA for the CDR3: TGTGCCAGCAGTGGGAACTATGGCTACACCTTC. Its translation: CASSGNYGYTF.

This chain connects TRBV7-9 to TRBJ2-1; the D gene is possibly TRBD2 (6 bases). This CDR3 has 13 amino acids. Deletions cut 7 bases from V and 7 bases from J, with 14 bases between. CDR1 is SEHNR and CDR2 is FQNEAQ in the germline V gene (reference sequence). CDR3 nucleotide sequence: TGTGCCAGCACTCGGGGGTTGGAAAATGAGCAGTTCTTC. Protein: CASTRGLENEQFF.

This clonotype was seen many times. The chain is built from TRBV20-1 and TRBJ2-7, with 9 bases fitting TRBD2. The germline gives CDR1 DFQATT, CDR2 SNEGSKA (reference sequence). The CDR3 is 14 amino acids. Unmatched junction bases numbered 4, after V lost 1 base and J lost 3 bases. The CDR3 bases are TGCAGTGCTAGAGGAATGCGGGAGGGCTACGAGCAGTACTTC. Its protein product is CSARGMREGYEQYF.

The J gene is TRBJ1-5, the V gene TRBV20-1; 10 nucleotides agree with TRBD1. The CDR3 is 17 amino acids. The germline V gene has CDR1 DFQATT and CDR2 SNEGSKA (reference sequence). V was clipped by 3 bases and J by 5 bases; unmatched bases: 13. Here the CDR3 reads CSASLLDRGREDQPQHF. The CDR3 DNA sequence: TGCAGTGCTAGTTTGCTTGACAGGGGGCGCGAGGATCAGCCCCAGCATTTT.

This clonotype showed up many times. V gene TRBV2 combines with J gene TRBJ1-5, with a weak D call TRBD1 (6 bases). Germline V lookup: CDR1 SNHLY, CDR2 FYNNEI. The CDR3 sequence is 15 residues long. The V gene lost 2 bases and the J gene lost 3 bases, with 11 bases spanning the gap. The CDR3 sequence: CASSESQGPNQPQHF. The CDR3 coding sequence is TGTGCCAGCAGTGAAAGTCAGGGGCCCAATCAGCCCCAGCATTTT.

The gene calls are TRBV14 and TRBJ1-5; D gene uncertain. The germline V gene encodes CDR1 SGHDN and CDR2 FVKESK. The CDR3 covers 12 residues. V lost 4 bases and J lost 4, with 5 bases in between. This CDR3 reads CASSPHNQPQHF. The DNA of the CDR3 is TGTGCCAGCAGCCCTCATAATCAGCCCCAGCATTTT. Supplemented by reference TRBV14 and TRBJ1-5, the full variable domain reads EAGVTQFPSHSVIEKGQTVTLRCDPISGHDNLYWYRRVMGKEIKFLLHFVKESKQDESGMPNNRFLAERTGGTYSTLKVQPAELEDSGVYFCASSPHNQPQHFGDGTRLSIL.

This clonotype appeared many times. This chain links TRBV2 with TRBJ2-7, with D possibly being TRBD2 (7 bases). Germline lookup yields CDR1 SNHLY and CDR2 FYNNEI. The CDR3 runs to 15 residues. Deletions cut 6 bases from V and 2 bases from J, with 17 bases between. This chain's CDR3 is CASSPQGGLTYEQYF. The CDR3 nucleotides read TGTGCCAGCAGCCCACAGGGAGGGCTGACCTACGAGCAGTACTTC.

Comments on this clonotype: This may be a read error, as it is one base from a much larger clone. The conserved final phenylalanine or tryptophan is absent from the CDR3, which likely points to a read error. This chain links TRBV7-2 with TRBJ2-1, with TRBD2 matching 7 bases. Germline CDR1 and CDR2: SGHTA and FQGNSA. This CDR3 has 15 amino acids. V was clipped by 0 bases and J by 7 bases; unmatched bases: 6. The CDR3 sequence: CASSLAAGVENEQFV. The DNA of the CDR3 is TGTGCCAGCAGCTTAGCGGCGGGAGTGGAAAATGAGCAGTTCGTC.

This clonotype showed up many times. The chain recombines TRBV28 with TRBJ2-3; TRBD2 matches 10 bases. After removal of 5 bases from V and 5 bases from J, the junction contained 13 bases not matched to a gene. Germline V gives CDR1 MDHEN, CDR2 SYDVKM. The CDR3 has 17 residues. For the CDR3, the DNA is TGTGCCAGCAGTCTCATCCTTCCGGGACTAGCGAGAGATACGCAGTATTTT. Translated: CASSLILPGLARDTQYF.

The rearrangement joins TRBV20-1 to TRBJ2-3, with D unresolved. The CDR3 length is 12 residues. From germline, CDR1 is DFQATT and CDR2 SNEGSKA (reference sequence). Trimming pared 6 bases from V and 1 base from J, leaving 8 bases between. CDR3 nucleotide sequence: TGCAGTGCCACAAAGGGCACAGATACGCAGTATTTT. Translating gives CSATKGTDTQYF.

There are a few counts of this clonotype. The chain employs TRBV20-1 and TRBJ2-1, with 8 positions matching TRBD2. The CDR3 covers 15 residues. Trimming took 1 base from V and 8 from J; bases not matched to a gene: 10. Germline CDR1 reads DFQATT; CDR2 reads SNEGSKA (reference sequence). The CDR3 DNA sequence: TGCAGTGCTAGAGGGGTAGCGGGGACAATCTATGAGCAGTTCTTC. Its protein is CSARGVAGTIYEQFF.

This clonotype was seen more than once but under ten times. This chain joins TRBV5-4 and TRBJ2-7, with TRBD1 matching over 8 bases. This CDR3 is 14 amino acids long. The V segment lost 1 base and the J segment 3 bases; nucleotides outside the gene matches: 3. The V gene's germline CDR1 is SGHNT and CDR2 YYREEE (reference sequence). In DNA, the CDR3 is TGTGCCAGCAGCTTGTTCACAGGGGGCTACGAGCAGTACTTC. This translates into CASSLFTGGYEQYF.

This clonotype has ten or more counts. The V gene is TRBV27, the J gene TRBJ2-7; 12 bases align to TRBD2. This CDR3 contains 15 residues. Germline CDR1 reads MNHEY; CDR2 reads SMNVEV (reference sequence). Trimming cost V 1 base and J 7 bases; bases outside gene matches: 5. CDR3 sequence (DNA): TGTGCCAGCAGTTTATTGCTAGCGGGAGGGCAAGAGCAGTACTTC. Residues: CASSLLLAGGQEQYF.